The 17 T cell receptor beta chains below were found in one sample sequenced in a study of blood T cells in healthy people across ages. A sample-barcoded 5' primer and a J-beta primer mix were used in a second PCR of about 7 to 12 cycles. TCRdb recomputed calls from the 5' RACE reads with MiXCR, one row per CDR3 protein. The table includes some 1.7 million distinct CDR3 sequences, 28% detected once. Sequenced material: blood. These receptors were taken from a woman aged 25-40 years in good health.

This chain's CDR3 is CSARAAEGQETQYF. CDR3 in DNA: TGCAGTGCTAGAGCAGCGGAGGGGCAAGAGACCCAGTACTTC. The V and J genes are TRBV20-1 and TRBJ2-5, with a tentative D call TRBD2 (6 bases). Between the trimmed V and J ends, which lost 1 base and 2 bases, there was a span of 11 bases. This CDR3 contains 14 residues. Germline CDR1 and CDR2: DFQATT and SNEGSKA (reference sequence).

V and J are TRBV7-8 and TRBJ1-2; no firm D call. Germline CDR1 and CDR2: SGHVS and FQNEAQ. The germline V and J ends were trimmed by 5 bases and 6 bases, with 16 bases remaining between them. The CDR3 loop spans 14 amino acids. This CDR3 is CASSLTRVAHGYTF. The CDR3, as DNA: TGTGCCAGCAGCCTTACGAGGGTGGCTCATGGCTACACCTTC.

The rearrangement joins TRBV3-1 to TRBJ2-7, with TRBD2 identical over 10 bases. The CDR3 loop spans 15 amino acids. Trimming cost V 3 bases and J 3 bases; bases outside gene matches: 5. The germline gives CDR1 LGHDT, CDR2 YNNKEL (reference sequence). This chain's CDR3 is CASSQRLAGIYEQYF. DNA for the CDR3: TGTGCCAGCAGCCAGAGACTAGCGGGCATCTACGAGCAGTACTTC.

In this sample, this clonotype turned up a few times. A read error may be the cause here, since a much bigger clone is one base away. This chain connects TRBV29-1 to TRBJ1-2; a weak D match, TRBD1 (5 bases). Germline V gives CDR1 SQVTM, CDR2 ANQGSEA. The CDR3 is 11 residues long. CDR3 DNA: TGCAGCGTTACGGGGGTCTATGGCTGCACCTTC. Amino acid sequence: CSVTGVYGCTF.

The sample holds a few counts of this clonotype. The genes are TRBV28 and TRBJ2-3, with 9 bases matching TRBD2. The J segment lost 5 bases and the V segment lost 3 bases, leaving 6 bases of the junction unmatched. Germline-derived CDR1 and CDR2 are MDHEN and SYDVKM. CDR3 length equals 15 residues. CDR3: CASSFGGGAVDTQYF. The CDR3 region has the DNA TGTGCCAGCAGTTTCGGCGGGGGGGCAGTAGATACGCAGTATTTT.

The chain links TRBV7-2 to TRBJ2-4; tentative D call: TRBD2 (5 bases). Trimming took 5 bases from V and 0 from J, leaving 17 bases between them. From germline, CDR1 is SGHTA and CDR2 FQGNSA. The CDR3 spans 17 residues. CDR3 residues: CTSSPTSGTLAKNIQYF. The CDR3 nucleotides read TGTACCAGCAGCCCAACGAGCGGCACTCTAGCCAAAAACATTCAGTACTTC.

Only a few counts were recorded for this clonotype. The rearrangement links TRBV5-6 to TRBJ2-5; D is unresolved. V was cut by 0 bases and J by 4 bases, with 10 bases left in between. The CDR3 totals 14 residues. Germline CDR1 SGHDT, CDR2 YYEEEE. CDR3 DNA sequence: TGTGCCAGCAGCTTGGGTAGCTCTGGAGAGACCCAGTACTTC. It encodes CASSLGSSGETQYF.

This chain joins TRBV30 and TRBJ2-7; either TRBD1 or TRBD2 may fit D (5 bases each). Trimming stripped 3 bases from V and 7 bases from J, with 22 bases between. The germline V gene encodes CDR1 GTSNPN and CDR2 SVGIG (reference sequence). This CDR3 is 15 amino acids long. Here the CDR3 reads CAWRQPGRRPEEQYF. CDR3 bases: TGTGCCTGGAGGCAGCCGGGACGTAGGCCTGAGGAGCAGTACTTC.

This chain connects TRBV7-3 to TRBJ2-3; possibly TRBD2 for D (5 bases). Germline V lookup: CDR1 SGHTA, CDR2 FQGTGA. V shed 1 base and J shed 6 bases, with 14 bases lying between them. The CDR3 is 15 residues long. This CDR3 is CASSLNVGLADTQYF. CDR3 sequence (DNA): TGTGCCAGCAGCTTAAATGTCGGGTTAGCGGATACGCAGTATTTT.

The chain uses TRBV3-1 and TRBJ2-3; 9 positions match TRBD1. Germline CDR1 is LGHDT and CDR2 is YNNKEL (reference sequence). The CDR3 has 15 amino acids. Trimming removed 6 bases from V and 3 bases from J; junction bases left unmatched: 7. The chain's CDR3 is CASRDRGKITDTQYF. CDR3 DNA: TGTGCCAGCAGGGACAGGGGAAAAATAACAGATACGCAGTATTTT.

This clonotype occurred a few times. This rearrangement joins TRBV29-1 to TRBJ1-1; TRBD1 agrees at 7 bases. The CDR3 has 14 amino acids. After removal of 7 bases from V and 4 bases from J, the junction contained 12 bases not matched to a gene. From germline, CDR1 is SQVTM and CDR2 ANQGSEA. CDR3 nucleotide sequence: TGCAGCGCTGGGGGCCAGGGGGGAGGCACTGAAGCTTTCTTT. Its protein product is CSAGGQGGGTEAFF. Full variable domain (remainder filled in from reference TRBV29-1 and TRBJ1-1): SAVISQKPSRDICQRGTSLTIQCQVDSQVTMMFWYRQQPGQSLTLIATANQGSEATYESGFVIDKFPISRPNLTFSTLTVSNMSPEDSSIYLCSAGGQGGGTEAFFGQGTRLTVV.

This clonotype came up many times. The gene calls are TRBV12-3 or TRBV12-4 and TRBJ2-7; tentatively, D is TRBD1 (5 bases). CDR3 length equals 13 residues. V was trimmed by 3 bases and J by 3 bases, leaving 9 bases between them. The CDR3 sequence: CASSLSRDYEQYF. CDR3 nucleotides: TGTGCCAGCAGTTTGTCCAGGGACTACGAGCAGTACTTC.

The gene calls are TRBV4-1 and TRBJ2-7, with 10 bases matching TRBD1. The CDR3 length is 15 residues. Germline V gene sequence: CDR1 MGHRA, CDR2 YSYEKL. V shed 1 base and J 5 bases; nucleotides not matched to a gene: 5. CDR3 residues: CASSQGQGAFNEQYF. The CDR3 DNA sequence: TGCGCCAGCAGCCAAGGACAGGGGGCTTTCAACGAGCAGTACTTC.

This chain connects TRBV11-2 to TRBJ2-1; D is uncertain. The length of the CDR3 is 14 residues. With 0 bases removed from V and 7 bases from J, the gap between germline ends came to 10 bases. Germline V gene lookup returns CDR1 SGHAT and CDR2 FQNNGV. The CDR3 DNA is TGTGCCAGCAGCTTAGATTCACTGGCGAATGAGCAGTTCTTC. Translation gives CASSLDSLANEQFF.

This clonotype was recorded at least ten times. The J gene is TRBJ1-2, the V gene TRBV12-3 or TRBV12-4; 10 positions agree with TRBD1. Losses at the gene ends were 8 bases for V and 0 bases for J; bases not matched to a gene: 3. The length of the CDR3 is 14 residues. CDR3 in amino acids: CASGQGGANYGYTF. The CDR3 DNA reads as TGTGCCAGCGGACAGGGGGGGGCTAACTATGGCTACACCTTC.

At least ten counts were recorded for this clonotype. This chain uses TRBV20-1 with TRBJ1-6; no definite D call. The CDR3 runs 16 residues. V lost 1 base and J lost 0, with 10 bases in between. Germline V gives CDR1 DFQATT, CDR2 SNEGSKA (reference sequence). The CDR3 here is CSARGAQSSYNSPLHF. CDR3 nucleotide sequence: TGCAGTGCTAGAGGGGCCCAGAGCTCCTATAATTCACCCCTCCACTTT.

For this clonotype: The junction and the germline gene differ at one end; a read error may be behind it. The V gene is TRBV3-1, the J gene TRBJ2-7; D perhaps matches TRBD1 (5 bases). The CDR3 consists of 13 residues. The germline V gene has CDR1 LGHDT and CDR2 YNNKEL (reference sequence). CDR3 in amino acids: CASGQRGRSEQYF. CDR3 in DNA: TGTGCCAGCGGCCAAAGGGGCCGTTCCGAGCAGTACTTC.